Below are 6 T cell receptor beta chains sequenced from a single sample in a study of T cells in Graves' hyperthyroidism and ophthalmopathy. It was RNA transcripts that yielded the amplified TCR beta CDR3 regions. A set of HTBI primers served as the primers for a first-round RT-PCR of the TCR CDR3. From the multiplex PCR reads, TCRdb called clonotypes with MiXCR, one entry per CDR3 protein. The top ten hold about two fifths of the sample, which has 480,000 or so distinct CDR3 sequences, about 45% seen once. The sequencing sample was made of peripheral blood or thyroid tissue (not recorded which). The receptors stem from an adult woman with Graves' disease, either hyperthyroidism or ophthalmopathy (not recorded which).

A few counts support this clonotype. Being one base from a much bigger clone, this may be a read error. The V call is TRBV2, the J call TRBJ2-7, with TRBD1 identical over 8 bases. With 3 bases clipped from V and 6 bases from J, the junction kept 7 bases outside the gene matches. Germline-derived CDR1 and CDR2 are SNHLY and FYNNEI. This CDR3 is built from 14 residues. The DNA for the CDR3 is TGTGCCAGCAGTGACGCCCGACAGGGGTTCGAGCAGTACTTC. Translated, it gives CASSDARQGFEQYF.

A single count supports this clonotype. The chain combines TRBV9 with TRBJ2-7; 8 nucleotides match TRBD1. V was pared by 4 bases and J by 6 bases, with 12 bases of the junction left unmatched. CDR1 is SGDLS, CDR2 YYNGEE, per germline. The CDR3 spans 15 residues. DNA of the CDR3: TGTGCCAGCAGCCACAAACCCGACAGGGGAGGCGAGCAGTACTTC. It translates to CASSHKPDRGGEQYF.

This clonotype has a count of ten or more. V usage is TRBV14 and J usage is TRBJ1-4, with D possibly being TRBD1 (5 bases). Germline values: CDR1 SGHDN, CDR2 FVKESK. The CDR3 extends over 14 amino acids. Trimming shortened V by 1 base and J by 8 bases, and 11 bases separated the two germline ends. CDR3 protein: CASSQAGIREKLFF. CDR3 bases: TGTGCCAGCAGCCAAGCAGGGATTCGAGAAAAACTGTTTTTT. The variable domain in full, completed from reference TRBV14 and TRBJ1-4, reads EAGVTQFPSHSVIEKGQTVTLRCDPISGHDNLYWYRRVMGKEIKFLLHFVKESKQDESGMPNNRFLAERTGGTYSTLKVQPAELEDSGVYFCASSQAGIREKLFFGSGTQLSVL.

The chain couples TRBV7-9 to TRBJ1-6; D might be TRBD1 (5 bases). This CDR3 is 14 amino acids long. Germline V CDR1 and CDR2: SEHNR, FQNEAQ (reference sequence). V dropped 6 bases and J dropped 5 bases, with 11 bases sitting between them. In nucleotides, the CDR3 is TGTGCCAGCAGGGGGGTTTCGGATAATTCACCCCTCCACTTT. Protein: CASRGVSDNSPLHF.

This clonotype has only a few counts. J is TRBJ2-1 and V is TRBV10-3; 11 positions match TRBD2. Germline lookup yields CDR1 ENHRY and CDR2 SYGVKD. The CDR3 is 15 residues long. Trimming at V came to 0 bases and at J to 9 bases, leaving 4 bases not matched to a gene. This CDR3 reads CAISESTSGSSEQFF. The CDR3 region has the DNA TGTGCCATCAGTGAGTCTACTAGCGGGAGCAGTGAGCAGTTCTTC.

The chain is built from TRBV7-2 and TRBJ1-6, with 7 nucleotides matching TRBD1. This CDR3 is built from 16 residues. Germline CDR1 is SGHTA and CDR2 is FQGNSA. V was pared by 4 bases and J by 7 bases, with 10 bases of the junction left unmatched. This CDR3 is CASSWGRTGPNSPLHF. Written as DNA, the CDR3 is TGTGCCAGCAGCTGGGGGCGGACAGGACCAAATTCACCCCTCCACTTT.